These 25 T cell receptor beta chains share one sample of origin, sequenced in a study of PD-L1 blockade in urothelial cancer. Clones were read by immunoSEQ multiplex PCR, and TCRdb kept only the in-frame ones, dropping some. The table records tens of thousands of clones, 70% to 90% of them present only once. The sequences come from PBMCs, collected around atezolizumab (anti-PD-L1) treatment. These receptor sequences come from a man between 60 and 75 years old with urothelial cancer.

This clone was seen a single time. The chain couples TRBV5-1 to TRBJ1-4; TRBD1 matches at 7 bases. Per germline, CDR1 SGHRS and CDR2 YFSETQ. CDR3 length equals 15 residues. J lost 4 bases, V lost 5 bases, and 8 bases had no gene match. CDR3 loop: CASRTGSGDNEKLFF. CDR3 coding DNA: TGCGCCAGCAGGACAGGGAGTGGGGATAATGAAAAACTGTTTTTT.

This clone was seen only once. The chain uses TRBV7-9 and TRBJ2-3; 11 nucleotides align to TRBD2. With V trimmed by 1 base and J by 5 bases, 11 bases remained unmatched. Germline loops: CDR1 SEHNR, CDR2 FQNEAQ (reference sequence). The CDR3 consists of 18 residues. The CDR3 bases are TGTGCCAGCAGCTTAGGGGTGGCTAGCGGGGGGCCCAGAGATACGCAGTATTTT. Protein sequence: CASSLGVASGGPRDTQYF.

This clone was seen only once. V is TRBV28 and J is TRBJ2-3; D is unresolved. CDR3 size: 12 residues. The V and J ends lost 5 bases and 2 bases respectively, with 5 bases between them. From germline, CDR1 is MDHEN and CDR2 SYDVKM. For the CDR3, the DNA is TGTGCCAGCAGTCCCTACACAGATACGCAGTATTTT. This codes for CASSPYTDTQYF.

The chain recombines TRBV11-3 with TRBJ2-2; D gene uncertain. The germline V gene encodes CDR1 SGHNT and CDR2 YENEEA. This CDR3 spans 13 amino acids. V shed 2 bases and J shed 7 bases, with 8 bases lying between them. CDR3 nucleotides: TGTGCCAGCAGCTTACCGGGTATCGGGGAGCTGTTTTTT. Protein sequence: CASSLPGIGELFF.

The rearrangement uses TRBV6-4 and TRBJ1-1, with 9 bases that match TRBD1. With V trimmed by 6 bases and J by 1 base, 3 bases remained unmatched. The CDR3 length is 14 residues. The germline V gene encodes CDR1 MRHNA and CDR2 SNTAGT. The CDR3 protein is CASRLTGGNTEAFF. CDR3 DNA: TGTGCCAGCAGGCTGACAGGGGGGAACACTGAAGCTTTCTTT.

This clone turned up a few times. The chain has TRBV5-5 and TRBJ1-3; no reliable D call. Germline CDR1 SGHKS, CDR2 YYEKEE (reference sequence). The length of the CDR3 is 12 residues. The germline V and J ends were trimmed by 4 bases and 8 bases, with 10 bases remaining between them. The DNA of the CDR3 is TGTGCCAGCAGCGACGACGGAGACACCATATATTTT. Translation gives CASSDDGDTIYF.

The chain combines TRBV10-2 with TRBJ2-1, with D perhaps matching TRBD2 (6 bases). Looked up from germline, CDR1 is WSHSY and CDR2 is SAAADI. CDR3 size: 13 residues. V lost 5 bases and J 14 bases, leaving 19 bases between the germline ends. The CDR3 protein is CASSMGSEAGKFF. The CDR3 DNA follows: TGCGCCAGCAGTATGGGGTCAGAAGCGGGCAAGTTCTTC.

The V gene is TRBV7-8, the J gene TRBJ2-1; 9 nucleotides line up with TRBD1. The V segment lost 5 bases and the J segment 7 bases; nucleotides outside the gene matches: 9. This CDR3 has 15 residues. Per germline, CDR1 SGHVS and CDR2 FQNEAQ. The CDR3 DNA sequence: TGTGCCAGCAGCCGTAGGACAGGGGAGGGGAATGAGCAGTTCTTC. It codes for CASSRRTGEGNEQFF.

The chain has TRBV2 and TRBJ2-3; TRBD2 aligns across 8 bases. This CDR3 spans 15 amino acids. CDR1 is SNHLY, CDR2 FYNNEI, per germline. After removal of 2 bases from V and 4 bases from J, the junction contained 5 bases not matched to a gene. This chain's CDR3 is CASSEMAGGPDTQYF. CDR3 sequence (DNA): TGTGCCAGCAGTGAAATGGCGGGGGGCCCAGATACGCAGTATTTT.

This clone was found a few times. For the CDR3, the DNA is TGTGCCAGCAGTCCGCCCCAGGGGGCAACCGGAAACACCATATATTTT. This encodes CASSPPQGATGNTIYF. The gene calls are TRBV28 and TRBJ1-3, with TRBD1 matching over 8 bases. Looked up from germline, CDR1 is MDHEN and CDR2 is SYDVKM. This CDR3 has 16 amino acids. J was trimmed by 4 bases and V by 5 bases; bases with no gene match: 10. The variable domain in full, completed from reference TRBV28 and TRBJ1-3, reads DVKVTQSSRYLVKRTGEKVFLECVQDMDHENMFWYRQDPGLGLRLIYFSYDVKMKEKGDIPEGYSVSREKKERFSLILESASTNQTSMYLCASSPPQGATGNTIYFGEGSWLTVV.

The rearrangement joins TRBV7-2 to TRBJ2-5; 12 bases are a match to TRBD2. V shed 1 base, J shed 1 base, and the junction held 1 base outside the gene matches. Germline loops: CDR1 SGHTA, CDR2 FQGNSA. The CDR3 is 16 amino acids. This CDR3 is CASSLVTSGGQETQYF. The CDR3, as DNA: TGTGCCAGCAGCTTAGTGACTAGCGGGGGCCAAGAGACCCAGTACTTC.

The rearrangement links TRBV18 to TRBJ1-2; the match to TRBD1 covers 8 bases. This CDR3 spans 13 amino acids. CDR1 is KGHSH and CDR2 is LQKENI in the germline V gene. The trim removed 3 bases at V and 8 bases at J, leaving 5 bases unmatched. The CDR3, as DNA: TGTGCCAGCTCACCGGACAGGGCGGAGGGCTACACCTTC. It codes for CASSPDRAEGYTF.

J is TRBJ2-1 and V is TRBV11-2; 7 bases are a match to TRBD1. V gave up 5 bases and J gave up 8 bases; unmatched junction bases: 9. The CDR3 is made up of 14 amino acids. CDR1 and CDR2 from the germline V gene are SGHAT and FQNNGV. Written as DNA, the CDR3 is TGTGCCAGCAGCAATCCGACAGGGTCGGATGAGCAGTTCTTC. Its protein product is CASSNPTGSDEQFF.

The chain links TRBV6-5 to TRBJ2-7; D uncertain. Trimming stripped 2 bases from V and 0 bases from J, with 11 bases between. CDR1 is MNHEY, CDR2 SVGAGI, per germline. The CDR3 loop spans 15 amino acids. The CDR3 DNA reads TGTGCCAGCAGTTACGCCCAATTGAGCTCCTACGAGCAGTACTTC. Encoded protein: CASSYAQLSSYEQYF.

The genes are TRBV20-1 and TRBJ2-5; D not certain. Germline assignment: CDR1 DFQATT and CDR2 SNEGSKA (reference sequence). Deletions cut 6 bases from V and 5 bases from J, with 10 bases between. The CDR3 length is 11 residues. The DNA for the CDR3 is TGCAGTGCCCGGAGAGGCGAGACCCAGTACTTC. The encoded protein is CSARRGETQYF.

The rearrangement links TRBV7-8 to TRBJ1-5, with 8 bases fitting TRBD1. Trimming at V came to 1 base and at J to 7 bases, leaving 6 bases not matched to a gene. Germline CDR1 is SGHVS and CDR2 is FQNEAQ. The CDR3 runs to 15 residues. The CDR3 DNA follows: TGTGCCAGCAGCTTAGGACAGGGGTTCATGCAGCCCCAGCATTTT. Translating it yields CASSLGQGFMQPQHF.

The V gene is TRBV2, the J gene TRBJ1-4; TRBD1 matches 12 bases. The CDR3 length is 14 residues. The junction had 3 bases not matched to a gene; V was cut back by 6 bases and J by 7 bases. CDR1 is SNHLY and CDR2 is FYNNEI in the germline V gene. The CDR3 DNA is TGTGCCAGCAGCGGGGACAGGGGGCCTGAAAAACTGTTTTTT. Protein: CASSGDRGPEKLFF.

This clone has just a few counts. This sequence joins TRBV10-1 and TRBJ2-7, with a tentative D call TRBD2 (5 bases). This CDR3 contains 13 residues. The V end lost 0 bases, the J end lost 3 bases, and 6 bases lay between the germline ends. Germline CDR1 is WNHNN and CDR2 is SYGVQD (reference sequence). The chain's CDR3 is CASSESGSYEQYF. For the CDR3, the DNA is TGCGCCAGCAGTGAGTCGGGGAGCTACGAGCAGTACTTC.

The chain uses TRBV7-8 and TRBJ2-5; the D gene is possibly TRBD2 (6 bases). The CDR3 is 13 residues long. The V and J ends lost 5 bases and 5 bases respectively, with 12 bases between them. Germline V lookup: CDR1 SGHVS, CDR2 FQNEAQ. CDR3 bases: TGTGCCAGCAGCCGGGGGTTTTGGGAGACCCAGTACTTC. Translated: CASSRGFWETQYF.

Here the CDR3 reads CASSLDAGTDTQYF. The CDR3 nucleotides read TGTGCCAGCAGCTTAGATGCAGGCACAGATACGCAGTATTTT. The chain combines TRBV7-6 with TRBJ2-3, with D hard to call. This CDR3 region has 14 residues. Trimming cost V 1 base and J 1 base, with 6 bases left between them. The germline V gene has CDR1 SGHVS and CDR2 FNYEAQ.

The genes are TRBV4-1 and TRBJ1-4, with D possibly being TRBD1 (6 bases). Germline CDR1 reads MGHRA; CDR2 reads YSYEKL. The CDR3 totals 15 residues. Trimming stripped 5 bases from V and 5 bases from J, with 15 bases between. Written as DNA, the CDR3 is TGCGCCAGCAGCTACTCGGACAGACGGAATGAAAAACTGTTTTTT. Protein sequence: CASSYSDRRNEKLFF.

This clone was detected once. This chain uses TRBV7-6 with TRBJ2-5; 9 positions match TRBD2. CDR1 and CDR2 (germline): SGHVS, FNYEAQ. The CDR3 extends over 16 amino acids. With 2 bases clipped from V and 4 bases from J, the junction kept 8 bases outside the gene matches. Here the CDR3 DNA reads TGTGCCAGCAGCTTATATGTAGCGGGGGCATCAGAGACCCAGTACTTC. Amino acid sequence: CASSLYVAGASETQYF.

This clone was recorded once. The V gene is TRBV4-2, the J gene TRBJ1-5; tentatively, D is TRBD1 (6 bases). Trimming removed 5 bases from V and 6 bases from J, with 26 bases in between. CDR3 size: 18 residues. Looked up from germline, CDR1 is LGHNA and CDR2 is YNFKEQ. In DNA form, the CDR3 reads TGTGCCAGCAGCTTGACCACAAACGACGCAGGGGTAGTTCAGCCCCAGCATTTT. Residues: CASSLTTNDAGVVQPQHF.

This sequence joins TRBV7-9 and TRBJ2-7; D ambiguous. The CDR3 covers 11 residues. Germline CDR1 reads SEHNR; CDR2 reads FQNEAQ (reference sequence). Trimming removed 3 bases from V and 7 bases from J, with 7 bases in between. CDR3 sequence reads: CASSLSREQYF. CDR3 sequence (DNA): TGTGCCAGCAGCTTGAGTAGAGAGCAGTACTTC. The whole variable domain, remainder taken from reference TRBV7-9 and TRBJ2-7, is DTGVSQNPRHKITKRGQNVTFRCDPISEHNRLYWYRQTLGQGPEFLTYFQNEAQLEKSRLLSDRFSAERPKGSFSTLEIQRTEQGDSAMYLCASSLSREQYFGPGTRLTVT.

The chain joins TRBV7-3 to TRBJ1-2; TRBD1 is a possible D gene (6 bases). Germline V CDR1 and CDR2: SGHTA, FQGTGA. The V and J ends lost 5 bases and 8 bases respectively, with 18 bases between them. This CDR3 has 14 amino acids. The chain's CDR3 is CASSMIGYRDGYTF. The CDR3 nucleotides read TGTGCCAGCAGCATGATTGGTTACAGGGACGGCTACACCTTC. The full variable domain, its missing parts supplied by reference TRBV7-3 and TRBJ1-2, is GAGVSQTPSNKVTEKGKYVELRCDPISGHTALYWYRQSLGQGPEFLIYFQGTGAADDSGLPNDRFFAVRPEGSVSTLKIQRTERGDSAVYLCASSMIGYRDGYTFGSGTRLTVV.